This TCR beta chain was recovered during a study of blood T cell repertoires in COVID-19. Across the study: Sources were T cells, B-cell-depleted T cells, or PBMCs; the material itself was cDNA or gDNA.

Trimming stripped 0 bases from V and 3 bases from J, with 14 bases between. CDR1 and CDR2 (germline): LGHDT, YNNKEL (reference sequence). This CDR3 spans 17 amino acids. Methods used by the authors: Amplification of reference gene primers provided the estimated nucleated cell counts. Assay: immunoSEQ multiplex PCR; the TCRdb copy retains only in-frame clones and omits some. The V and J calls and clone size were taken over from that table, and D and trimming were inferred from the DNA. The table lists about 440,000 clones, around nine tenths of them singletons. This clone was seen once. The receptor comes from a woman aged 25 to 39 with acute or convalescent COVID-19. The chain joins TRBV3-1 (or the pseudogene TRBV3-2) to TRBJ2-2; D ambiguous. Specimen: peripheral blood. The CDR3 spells CASSQDLLPLDTGELFF. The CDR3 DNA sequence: TGTGCCAGCAGCCAAGATCTTCTCCCCCTAGACACCGGGGAGCTGTTTTTT.